This T cell receptor beta chain was identified during a study of early T cells in non-severe SARS-CoV-2 infection. Germline CDR1 SEHNR, CDR2 FQNEAQ (reference sequence). Trimming cost V 0 bases and J 5 bases, with 6 bases left between them. CDR3 length: 13 residues. Study-wide findings and caveats: Matches to VDJdb favored anti-spike CD8 responses and missed private and CD4 specificities.

At least ten counts were recorded for this clonotype. What it binds is not known. TCRdb reanalysed the 5' RACE reads using MiXCR and keeps one entry per CDR3 protein. The table includes tens of thousands of distinct CDR3 sequences, approximately 4% detected once. V gene TRBV7-9 combines with J gene TRBJ2-3; D is uncertain. The sequencing sample was made of whole blood. The origin of this receptor is an adult who was a healthcare worker with PCR-confirmed SARS-CoV-2 infection or an uninfected control (not recorded which). For the CDR3, the DNA is TGTGCCAGCAGCTTAGCACTGAGAGATACGCAGTATTTT. This sequence encodes CASSLALRDTQYF.